This T cell receptor beta chain derives from a study of T cells after yellow fever vaccination. TCRdb processed the 5' RACE reads anew with MiXCR; each CDR3 protein has one entry. Among 500,000 to 650,000 distinct CDR3 sequences listed, approximately 16% were seen once. The CDR3 is made up of 16 amino acids. The trim removed 5 bases at V and 3 bases at J, leaving 8 bases unmatched. The sequenced sample was PBMCs, obtained about 5 days after the first yellow fever vaccination. The receptor was isolated from a man between 18 and 35 years old who received the YFV17D yellow fever vaccine. This chain uses TRBV12-3 or TRBV12-4 with TRBJ1-5; 9 bases line up with TRBD1. CDR3: CASSVQGAPPNQPQHF. CDR3 sequence (DNA): TGTGCCAGCAGTGTACAGGGGGCGCCCCCCAATCAGCCCCAGCATTTT.